Listed below are T cell receptor beta chains from one sample, sequenced in a study of CD8 T cells in ankylosing spondylitis. TCRdb called the 5' RACE reads again in MiXCR, with one record for every CDR3 protein. There are hundreds of thousands of distinct CDR3 sequences in the sample; about 11% occur only once, and around 0.51% lies in the top ten. Input material: blood, either unsorted or a sorted T cell fraction (not recorded which). These receptors were obtained from a male donor with ankylosing spondylitis. CDR3s include the opening cysteine and the closing phenylalanine or tryptophan. The D gene is left open where the match is weak. Some rows have no size entry. The others give once, few or many, or a class for an expanded clone.

d_gene: TRBD2
j_gene: TRBJ2-5
abundance: .
v_gene: TRBV7-8
CDR3nt: TGTGCCAGCAGACTAGGGCGGGGGAGACAAGAGACCCAGTACTTC
CDR3aa: CASRLGRGRQETQYF

d_gene: TRBD1
j_gene: TRBJ1-2
abundance: .
v_gene: TRBV20-1
CDR3nt: TGCAGTGCTAGTGGGGGACAGGGTGTTGGCTACACCTTC
CDR3aa: CSASGGQGVGYTF

d_gene: TRBD1
j_gene: TRBJ2-7
abundance: few
v_gene: TRBV7-2
CDR3nt: TGTGCCAGCAGCCCACAGGGGTCGTTCTACGAGCAGTACTTC
CDR3aa: CASSPQGSFYEQYF

d_gene: TRBD2
j_gene: TRBJ2-1
abundance: few
v_gene: TRBV19
CDR3nt: TGTGCCAGTAGTACCCGCAACCCGCGGGGGGGTAAAAATGAGCAGTTCTTC
CDR3aa: CASSTRNPRGGKNEQFF

d_gene: TRBD2
j_gene: TRBJ2-2
abundance: many
v_gene: TRBV20-1
CDR3nt: TGCAGTGCTAGATCGGGAGGCGGGGAGCTGTTTTTT
CDR3aa: CSARSGGGELFF

d_gene: .
j_gene: TRBJ2-7
abundance: .
v_gene: TRBV18
CDR3nt: TGTGCCAGCTCACCGTTGGGTTGGGAGCAGTACTTC
CDR3aa: CASSPLGWEQYF

d_gene: .
j_gene: TRBJ1-5
abundance: few
v_gene: TRBV6-1
CDR3nt: TGTGCCACCTCCAGGGGCATAGAAAGCAATCAGCCCCAGCATTTT
CDR3aa: CATSRGIESNQPQHF

d_gene: TRBD1
j_gene: TRBJ1-3
abundance: .
v_gene: TRBV5-1
CDR3nt: TGCGCCAGCAGCGATGACAGGGTTGGAAACACCATATATTTT
CDR3aa: CASSDDRVGNTIYF

d_gene: .
j_gene: TRBJ1-3
abundance: few
v_gene: TRBV5-1
CDR3nt: TGCGCCAGCAGCTTGAGCCCCGGGACAGGAAACACCATATATTTT
CDR3aa: CASSLSPGTGNTIYF

d_gene: .
j_gene: TRBJ2-5
abundance: .
v_gene: TRBV13
CDR3nt: TGTGCCAGCAGCTCCGCCCAACCAGAGACCCAGTACTTC
CDR3aa: CASSSAQPETQYF

d_gene: .
j_gene: TRBJ1-1
abundance: few
v_gene: TRBV5-1
CDR3nt: TGCGCCAGCAGCTTGGAAACAGACACTGAAGCTTTCTTT
CDR3aa: CASSLETDTEAFF

d_gene: .
j_gene: TRBJ2-5
abundance: few
v_gene: TRBV21-1
CDR3nt: TGTGCCAGCAGCAAAGGGGGGGAGGGTGAGGAGACCCAGTACTTC
CDR3aa: CASSKGGEGEETQYF

d_gene: .
j_gene: TRBJ2-1
abundance: .
v_gene: TRBV18
CDR3nt: TGTGCCAGCTCACTTGTGGGGGGACAATACAATGAGCAGTTCTTC
CDR3aa: CASSLVGGQYNEQFF

d_gene: TRBD2
j_gene: TRBJ2-5
abundance: many
v_gene: TRBV28
CDR3nt: TGTGCCAGCAGCCCACTAGCGGGAGGGGAGACCCAGTACTTC
CDR3aa: CASSPLAGGETQYF

d_gene: TRBD1
j_gene: TRBJ2-3
abundance: many
v_gene: TRBV29-1
CDR3nt: TGCAGCGTTGGAGCGGGACAGGGGGCAACAGATACGCAGTATTTT
CDR3aa: CSVGAGQGATDTQYF

d_gene: .
j_gene: TRBJ2-3
abundance: .
v_gene: TRBV7-2
CDR3nt: TGTGCCAGCAGCTTACGGAGGACTGGCACAGATACGCAGTATTTT
CDR3aa: CASSLRRTGTDTQYF

d_gene: .
j_gene: TRBJ2-2
abundance: few
v_gene: TRBV6-5
CDR3nt: TGTGCCAGCAGTTACGGGCAGGGGACTTCGAACACCGGGGAGCTGTTTTTT
CDR3aa: CASSYGQGTSNTGELFF

d_gene: .
j_gene: TRBJ2-1
abundance: few
v_gene: TRBV5-1
CDR3nt: TGCGCCAGCGGGCGACAGGCAGGCAATGAGCAGTTCTTC
CDR3aa: CASGRQAGNEQFF

d_gene: .
j_gene: TRBJ1-5
abundance: .
v_gene: TRBV5-1
CDR3nt: TGCGCCAGCAGCTTGGCCGCGGGGGGAGACCAGCCCCAGCATTTT
CDR3aa: CASSLAAGGDQPQHF